This T cell receptor beta chain was sequenced in a study of shared clonotypes between healthy human individuals. General study results and limits: In several donors, approximately 5% of naive CD4 clonotypes appeared in common. A reduction in generation probabilities was seen for non-shared clonotypes relative to those shared by all four donors. Among the subsets, naive ones generally showed larger estimated richness than memory ones.

Trimming pared 5 bases from V and 5 bases from J, leaving 7 bases between. The CDR3 is 12 residues long. Per germline, CDR1 KGHSH and CDR2 LQKENI. A single count supports this clone. The antigen remains undetermined. Naive CD8 cells comprised CD45RO-negative, CCR7-positively selected cells, excluding terminally differentiated effector memory CD45RA+ cells. Donors were Caucasian adults residing in Nashville, Tennessee, USA. Measured with immunoSEQ multiplex PCR; TCRdb has only the in-frame clones, and not every one. Found here are about 680,000 clones, roughly 94% of them singletons; the top ten hold about a quarter.

The TCR was taken from a man aged 25 to 40 in good health. The rearrangement joins TRBV18 to TRBJ1-5; no firm D call. Material for sequencing was naive CD8+ T cells sorted from blood. Here the CDR3 DNA reads TGTGCCAGCTCATACCCCGATCAGCCCCAGCATTTT. This encodes CASSYPDQPQHF.